This T cell receptor (beta chain) was identified in a study of T cell responses to AZD1222 COVID-19 vaccine. Study-wide context: Pooled together were second doses at about 4 or about 12 weeks. Overall study findings and caveats: Close to half of spike-specific TCRs reportedly recognize unmutated variant regions. Clonal diversity may have been underestimated in mostly white British donors.

Sequencing was performed with immunoSEQ multiplex PCR; in TCRdb, only in-frame clones are kept and a portion is missing. This repertoire shows around 180,000 clones, 90% to 95% found once; its top ten account for over 7.5%. This clone showed up just once. The antigen is unknown. The source material was peripheral blood, sampled on day 0 of AZD1222 vaccination. The TCR comes from an adult in good health.

The CDR3 DNA is TGTGCCAGCAGCACACCTGACAGTACTTCTAACTATGGCTACACCTTC. It codes for CASSTPDSTSNYGYTF. The chain employs TRBV5-4 and TRBJ1-2; possible D gene TRBD1, 5 bases. This CDR3 has 16 residues. V was shortened by 4 bases and J by 0 bases, with 16 bases between the two germline ends. CDR1 SGHNT and CDR2 YYREEE come from the germline V gene (reference sequence).